The next 12 T cell receptor beta chains were all read from a single sample in a study of cytomegalovirus exposure and HLA in healthy donors. Sequenced by immunoSEQ multiplex PCR; TCRdb stores in-frame clones only, minus some. Of some 250,000 clones in the sample, less than 95% were seen once. The sequencing sample was made of PBMCs. The receptors here all came from a woman aged 25 to 45 in good health and CMV-seronegative.

The J gene is TRBJ2-7, the V gene TRBV28; D gene uncertain. Trimming cost V 5 bases and J 1 base, with 9 bases left between them. CDR1 and CDR2 from the germline V gene are MDHEN and SYDVKM. The CDR3 is 13 amino acids. The CDR3 loop reads CASSQGPSYEQYF. CDR3 bases: TGTGCCAGCAGTCAAGGACCTTCCTACGAGCAGTACTTC.

The chain is built from TRBV5-1 and TRBJ2-1; 13 nucleotides agree with TRBD2. CDR1 and CDR2 (germline): SGHRS, YFSETQ. J gave up 9 bases and V 3 bases, and 12 bases lay outside the gene matches. The CDR3 contains 17 residues. The CDR3 loop reads CASSWGLAGSKAAEQFF. DNA of the CDR3: TGCGCCAGCAGCTGGGGACTAGCGGGATCCAAAGCCGCTGAGCAGTTCTTC.

A few counts support this clone. This sequence joins TRBV4-1 and TRBJ1-1; D not certain. Between the trimmed V and J ends, which lost 4 bases and 3 bases, there was a span of 15 bases. Germline CDR1 reads MGHRA; CDR2 reads YSYEKL. CDR3 length: 15 residues. The CDR3 region has the DNA TGCGCCAGCAGCCGAAGTGTAGGGTTTTACACTGAAGCTTTCTTT. Translating gives CASSRSVGFYTEAFF.

The gene calls are TRBV4-1 and TRBJ2-1; a weak D match, TRBD2 (5 bases). Germline V gene data show CDR1 as MGHRA and CDR2 as YSYEKL. This CDR3 region has 13 residues. Trimming stripped 2 bases from V and 8 bases from J, with 10 bases between. DNA for the CDR3: TGCGCCAGCAGCCAAATGCCGAGGGATGAGCAGTTCTTC. Protein product: CASSQMPRDEQFF.

The chain uses TRBV4-2 and TRBJ2-1; 9 bases fit TRBD2. CDR1 and CDR2 (germline): LGHNA, YNFKEQ. The CDR3 length is 16 residues. Trimming at V came to 1 base and at J to 7 bases, leaving 8 bases not matched to a gene. The CDR3 coding sequence is TGTGCCAGCAGCCAAGCGGCGGGAGGGCCTAGGAATGAGCAGTTCTTC. Protein sequence: CASSQAAGGPRNEQFF.

The rearrangement joins TRBV5-5 to TRBJ2-1, with D unresolved. V lost 0 bases, J lost 1 base, and 11 bases lay in between. The CDR3 spans 16 residues. Germline lookup yields CDR1 SGHKS and CDR2 YYEKEE (reference sequence). The CDR3 region is CASSLVERRSYNEQFF. The DNA for the CDR3 is TGTGCCAGCAGCTTGGTGGAGCGTCGGTCCTACAATGAGCAGTTCTTC.

In its sample, this clone was seen a few times. This chain's CDR3 is CASSEGTGELFF. CDR3 DNA sequence: TGTGCCAGCAGTGAGGGCACCGGGGAGCTGTTTTTT. The chain employs TRBV6-1 and TRBJ2-2; D is undetermined. CDR1 is MNHNS, CDR2 SASEGT, per germline. Trimming took off 3 bases at V and 4 bases at J, with 3 bases between the two ends. CDR3 length: 12 amino acids.

The rearrangement uses TRBV27 and TRBJ2-7; D is ambiguous. The CDR3 runs to 15 residues. CDR1 is MNHEY and CDR2 is SMNVEV in the germline V gene (reference sequence). V dropped 2 bases and J dropped 7 bases, with 18 bases sitting between them. The DNA for the CDR3 is TGTGCCAGCAGTTTAGCGCCCCGGCCAGCCGGGGAGCAGTACTTC. Protein product: CASSLAPRPAGEQYF.

The chain recombines TRBV9 with TRBJ2-5; D perhaps matches TRBD2 (6 bases). Trimming took 0 bases from V and 0 from J, leaving 9 bases between them. Germline lookup yields CDR1 SGDLS and CDR2 YYNGEE. The CDR3 consists of 15 residues. The CDR3 nucleotides read TGTGCCAGCAGCGTAGAGGCGGGGCACCAAGAGACCCAGTACTTC. This gives the protein CASSVEAGHQETQYF.

This clone came up once. The chain employs TRBV5-6 and TRBJ2-5; 14 nucleotides agree with TRBD2. V lost 1 base, J lost 5 bases, and 13 bases stayed unmatched. Germline CDR1 SGHDT, CDR2 YYEEEE. The CDR3 runs 19 residues. This CDR3 is CASSLIAPGLAGARETQYF. CDR3 coding DNA: TGTGCCAGCAGCTTGATAGCCCCGGGACTAGCGGGAGCTAGGGAGACCCAGTACTTC.

The chain couples TRBV5-6 to TRBJ2-7, with unresolved D. V lost 0 bases and J lost 7, with 11 bases in between. Germline assignment: CDR1 SGHDT and CDR2 YYEEEE. The CDR3 is made up of 13 amino acids. CDR3: CASSLDPTPEQYF. The CDR3 nucleotides read TGTGCCAGCAGCTTGGACCCAACACCGGAGCAGTACTTC.

The chain uses TRBV4-3 and TRBJ2-2, with unresolved D. Trimming removed 0 bases at V and 7 bases at J, with 6 bases between. This CDR3 comprises 13 residues. Germline V lookup: CDR1 LGHNA, CDR2 YSLEER. DNA for the CDR3: TGCGCCAGCAGCCAAGAATGGATCGGGGAGCTGTTTTTT. Translation: CASSQEWIGELFF.